One sample yielded the 23 T cell receptor beta chains listed below, sequenced in a study of cytomegalovirus exposure and HLA in healthy donors. PCR employed 60 Vbeta and 13 Jbeta primers. Method: immunoSEQ multiplex PCR; TCRdb's copy keeps in-frame clones and lacks some. This table holds under 300,000 clones, approximately 84% found once. The sequencing input was PBMCs. These TCRs come from a woman in her forties in good health and CMV-seropositive.

The V gene is TRBV5-1, the J gene TRBJ1-1; 7 bases match TRBD1. V was pared by 2 bases and J by 0 bases, with 4 bases of the junction left unmatched. The CDR3 totals 15 residues. Germline CDR1 and CDR2: SGHRS and YFSETQ. The CDR3 DNA follows: TGCGCCAGCAGCTTCAAAGGGACAGTGAACACTGAAGCTTTCTTT. Amino acids: CASSFKGTVNTEAFF.

The genes are TRBV27 and TRBJ2-3, with D possibly being TRBD1 (5 bases). Looked up from germline, CDR1 is MNHEY and CDR2 is SMNVEV (reference sequence). V lost 6 bases and J 14 bases, leaving 21 bases between the germline ends. CDR3 length: 13 amino acids. CDR3 loop: CASSSPSGLRGYF. The CDR3 coding sequence is TGTGCCAGCAGCTCTCCCTCGGGTCTTAGGGGGTATTTT.

A few counts support this clone. The chain couples TRBV7-6 to TRBJ2-2; TRBD2 aligns across 7 bases. The V gene's germline CDR1 is SGHVS and CDR2 FNYEAQ. J was trimmed by 1 base and V by 1 base; bases with no gene match: 3. The CDR3 covers 16 residues. DNA of the CDR3: TGTGCCAGCAGCTTAGTGGGGGGGTTGAACACCGGGGAGCTGTTTTTT. Protein: CASSLVGGLNTGELFF.

This clone was seen only a few times. The chain joins TRBV11-3 to TRBJ2-7; 8 nucleotides line up with TRBD1. CDR1 is SGHNT, CDR2 YENEEA, per germline. The trim removed 5 bases at V and 3 bases at J, leaving 9 bases unmatched. CDR3 length: 15 residues. The CDR3 sequence is CASSLRDRPLYEQYF. DNA for the CDR3: TGTGCCAGCAGCCTGAGGGACAGGCCCCTCTACGAGCAGTACTTC.

This clone was detected a few times. This chain connects TRBV6-6 to TRBJ1-1; D gene ambiguous. The CDR3 is made up of 15 amino acids. Germline V gene data show CDR1 as MNHNY and CDR2 as SVGAGI (reference sequence). The germline V and J ends were trimmed by 0 bases and 7 bases, with 15 bases remaining between them. CDR3 sequence: CASSYSGATGGEAFF. DNA of the CDR3: TGTGCCAGCAGTTACTCTGGAGCAACCGGTGGTGAAGCTTTCTTT.

The gene calls are TRBV5-1 and TRBJ2-2, with D possibly being TRBD1 (6 bases). From germline, CDR1 is SGHRS and CDR2 YFSETQ. The CDR3 sequence is 15 residues long. V dropped 4 bases and J dropped 3 bases, with 13 bases sitting between them. In DNA form, the CDR3 reads TGCGCCAGCAGCCGTACAGGGACCGACACCGGGGAGCTGTTTTTT. Amino acids: CASSRTGTDTGELFF.

This chain uses TRBV7-9 with TRBJ1-5; possible D gene TRBD1, 6 bases. Germline V gives CDR1 SEHNR, CDR2 FQNEAQ (reference sequence). Trimming removed 1 base from V and 5 bases from J, with 9 bases in between. The CDR3 is made up of 14 amino acids. This CDR3 reads CASSLGGRDQPQHF. For the CDR3, the DNA is TGTGCCAGCAGCTTAGGGGGGCGCGATCAGCCCCAGCATTTT.

The V and J genes are TRBV2 and TRBJ2-1, with TRBD2 matching over 11 bases. Germline V lookup: CDR1 SNHLY, CDR2 FYNNEI. With V trimmed by 4 bases and J by 9 bases, 5 bases remained unmatched. The CDR3 has 14 amino acids. The CDR3 sequence is CASSGTLAGGEQFF. The CDR3 DNA sequence: TGTGCCAGCAGTGGGACTCTAGCGGGAGGTGAGCAGTTCTTC.

V and J are TRBV6-1 and TRBJ1-1; D may be TRBD1 (5 bases). Germline V CDR1 and CDR2: MNHNS, SASEGT. V lost 4 bases and J lost 2, with 14 bases in between. This CDR3 contains 15 residues. CDR3 in DNA: TGTGCCAGCAGTGGAGGACATACGGCTAACACTGAAGCTTTCTTT. Translation: CASSGGHTANTEAFF.

This sequence joins TRBV5-5 and TRBJ1-2; D not certain. The germline V gene encodes CDR1 SGHKS and CDR2 YYEKEE (reference sequence). Trimming left V 1 base short and J 10 bases short, with 11 bases between. The CDR3 consists of 12 residues. The CDR3: CASSLTLYLYTF. DNA of the CDR3: TGTGCCAGCAGCTTGACCCTATACCTCTACACCTTC.

The CDR3 nucleotides read TGTGCCAGCAGCCAATCATTATCGGGGGACACTGAAGCTTTCTTT. It yields the protein CASSQSLSGDTEAFF. V gene TRBV14 combines with J gene TRBJ1-1; TRBD1 is a possible D gene (5 bases). The length of the CDR3 is 15 residues. Trimming left V 2 bases short and J 3 bases short, with 13 bases between. Germline CDR1 is SGHDN and CDR2 is FVKESK.

V usage is TRBV7-6 and J usage is TRBJ2-3; 7 bases are shared with TRBD2. The CDR3 has 18 amino acids. With V trimmed by 0 bases and J by 2 bases, 11 bases remained unmatched. Germline V gene lookup returns CDR1 SGHVS and CDR2 FNYEAQ. DNA of the CDR3: TGTGCCAGCAGCTTAGCTCTTAGTTTGGCGGGAGACACAGATACGCAGTATTTT. This translates into CASSLALSLAGDTDTQYF.

The V call is TRBV13, the J call TRBJ2-6; TRBD1 matches 7 bases. The CDR3 runs to 16 residues. Trimming cost V 2 bases and J 1 base; bases outside gene matches: 2. The germline V gene has CDR1 PRHDT and CDR2 FYEKMQ (reference sequence). The CDR3 region is CASSLMTGSGANVLTF. In nucleotides, the CDR3 is TGTGCCAGCAGCTTAATGACAGGGTCTGGGGCCAACGTCCTGACTTTC.

This clone was counted a single time. This chain connects TRBV2 to TRBJ1-1; no clear D. CDR1 and CDR2 from the germline V gene are SNHLY and FYNNEI. V was shortened by 4 bases and J by 1 base, with 7 bases between the two germline ends. The CDR3 is 13 residues long. The CDR3 is CASSVQENTEAFF. DNA of the CDR3: TGTGCCAGCAGTGTTCAGGAGAACACTGAAGCTTTCTTT. Supplemented by reference TRBV2 and TRBJ1-1, the full variable domain reads EPEVTQTPSHQVTQMGQEVILRCVPISNHLYFYWYRQILGQKVEFLVSFYNNEISEKSEIFDDQFSVERPDGSNFTLKIRSTKLEDSAMYFCASSVQENTEAFFGQGTRLTVV.

The chain employs TRBV2 and TRBJ2-6, with TRBD1 matching over 12 bases. J was trimmed by 4 bases and V by 6 bases; bases with no gene match: 7. Germline assignment: CDR1 SNHLY and CDR2 FYNNEI. The CDR3 is 17 amino acids. The CDR3: CASSAGQGAGGANVLTF. The CDR3, as DNA: TGTGCCAGCAGCGCGGGACAGGGGGCTGGAGGGGCCAACGTCCTGACTTTC.

The CDR3: CASRLGPTNTGELFF. As DNA, the CDR3 is TGTGCCAGTAGATTGGGCCCCACAAACACCGGGGAGCTGTTTTTT. This chain uses TRBV19 with TRBJ2-2; D remains unclear. The ends were cut back, 6 bases at V and 2 bases at J, with 13 bases in the middle. The germline gives CDR1 LNHDA, CDR2 SQIVND (reference sequence). This CDR3 has 15 amino acids.

This chain connects TRBV6-1 to TRBJ2-5, with a tentative D call TRBD1 (7 bases). The closer fit of TRBJ2-7 to the DNA end suggests the J call may be wrong. The CDR3 consists of 13 residues. The germline V gene encodes CDR1 MNHNS and CDR2 SASEGT. CDR3 sequence reads: CATSSGGSYEQYF. CDR3 coding DNA: TGTGCCACCTCCTCAGGGGGGAGCTACGAGCAGTACTTC.

This clone was seen only once. V and J are TRBV7-8 and TRBJ2-3; D is possibly TRBD2 (6 bases). V dropped 2 bases and J dropped 0 bases, with 18 bases sitting between them. The CDR3 runs 18 residues. The germline V gene encodes CDR1 SGHVS and CDR2 FQNEAQ. CDR3 loop: CASSLTAGPFPSTDTQYF. CDR3 bases: TGTGCCAGCAGCTTAACGGCGGGACCATTTCCTAGCACAGATACGCAGTATTTT.

The chain recombines TRBV7-9 with TRBJ1-5; 7 bases align to TRBD1. The CDR3 loop spans 14 amino acids. CDR1 is SEHNR and CDR2 is FQNEAQ in the germline V gene (reference sequence). The V segment lost 2 bases and the J segment 6 bases; nucleotides outside the gene matches: 4. Written as DNA, the CDR3 is TGTGCCAGCAGCTTAACAGGGGACAGTCAGCCCCAGCATTTT. Translated, it gives CASSLTGDSQPQHF.

The V call is TRBV6-4, the J call TRBJ1-5; D not resolved. The germline CDR1 and CDR2 sequences are MRHNA and SNTAGT. The CDR3 covers 14 residues. V gave up 5 bases and J gave up 1 base, with 9 bases separating them. The CDR3, as DNA: TGTGCCAGCAGTCAGGAGGGAAGCAATCAGCCCCAGCATTTT. This translates into CASSQEGSNQPQHF.

CDR3 loop: CASSQTSGSVNEQFF. The CDR3, as DNA: TGTGCCAGCTCACAGACTAGCGGGAGTGTAAATGAGCAGTTCTTC. The V and J genes are TRBV18 and TRBJ2-1; 12 bases line up with TRBD2. Germline loops: CDR1 KGHSH, CDR2 LQKENI. This CDR3 contains 15 residues. The V segment lost 4 bases and the J segment 7 bases; nucleotides outside the gene matches: 5. The whole variable domain, remainder taken from reference TRBV18 and TRBJ2-1, is NAGVMQNPRHLVRRRGQEARLRCSPMKGHSHVYWYRQLPEEGLKFMVYLQKENIIDESGMPKERFSAEFPKEGPSILRIQQVVRGDSAAYFCASSQTSGSVNEQFFGPGTRLTVL.

The genes are TRBV28 and TRBJ1-5; D might be TRBD1 (5 bases). Germline-derived CDR1 and CDR2 are MDHEN and SYDVKM. The CDR3 sequence is 16 residues long. V shed 4 bases and J shed 3 bases, with 16 bases lying between them. The CDR3 loop reads CASSSLVKGNNQPQHF. The CDR3 coding sequence is TGTGCCAGCAGTTCCCTCGTAAAGGGGAACAATCAGCCCCAGCATTTT.

The chain couples TRBV4-2 to TRBJ2-5, with a possible D match to TRBD2 (5 bases). Germline assignment: CDR1 LGHNA and CDR2 YNFKEQ. There are 15 residues in the CDR3. Trimming left V 2 bases short and J 2 bases short, with 12 bases between. The CDR3 DNA reads TGTGCCAGCAGCCAACTACTAGGCGCGCAAGAGACCCAGTACTTC. This encodes CASSQLLGAQETQYF.